These 19 T cell receptor beta chains came from one sample sequenced in a study of CD8+ T cells in alopecia areata. RNA extraction and reverse transcription yielded cDNA as sequencing template. Produced via immunoSEQ multiplex PCR; TCRdb's table is partial and in-frame only. The sample holds 130,000 or so clones; about 88% are singletons and the top ten take less than 15%. As to treatment: oral pan-JAK inhibitor, 5-10 mg twice daily. The material was CD8+ T cells sorted from blood, obtained at week 4, from a patient treated with tofacitinib. The receptors come from a human donor with alopecia areata.

CDR3 coding DNA: TGTGCCAGCAGCTTAGCCGCGGGAGGGAGAAATGAGCAGTTCTTC. It specifies CASSLAAGGRNEQFF. The V gene is TRBV7-9, the J gene TRBJ2-1; 9 nucleotides line up with TRBD2. The ends lost 0 bases at V and 7 bases at J; junction bases unmatched: 4. The CDR3 contains 15 residues. Germline loops: CDR1 SEHNR, CDR2 FQNEAQ (reference sequence).

J is TRBJ2-3 and V is TRBV29-1, with TRBD2 matching 10 bases. Germline CDR1 and CDR2: SQVTM and ANQGSEA. With 8 bases clipped from V and 7 bases from J, the junction kept 12 bases outside the gene matches. This CDR3 is built from 14 residues. The chain's CDR3 is CSPAPGLATNTQYF. CDR3 in DNA: TGCAGCCCCGCCCCGGGACTAGCGACAAATACGCAGTATTTT.

The sample holds a few counts of this clone. The chain is built from TRBV12-5 and TRBJ2-7; D gene uncertain. This CDR3 spans 13 amino acids. Deletions cut 1 base from V and 4 bases from J, with 8 bases between. Germline V gene sequence: CDR1 LGHNT, CDR2 FRNRAP. The CDR3 spells CASGLDIPYEQYF. Here the CDR3 DNA reads TGTGCTAGTGGTTTGGACATCCCATACGAGCAGTACTTC.

This clone appeared a few times. This chain uses TRBV30 with TRBJ2-7, with D unclear. This CDR3 contains 12 residues. CDR1 and CDR2 (germline): GTSNPN, SVGIG (reference sequence). The V and J ends lost 0 bases and 4 bases respectively, with 7 bases between them. CDR3 amino acids: CAWSVGLYEQYF. CDR3 in DNA: TGTGCCTGGAGTGTAGGGTTGTACGAGCAGTACTTC.

V and J are TRBV5-1 and TRBJ2-3; TRBD2 matches 10 bases. The V gene's germline CDR1 is SGHRS and CDR2 YFSETQ. The CDR3 spans 15 residues. The V and J ends lost 2 bases and 1 base, in that order; junction bases with no gene match: 1. Here the CDR3 reads CASSFGTSGTDTQYF. The CDR3 region has the DNA TGCGCCAGCAGCTTCGGGACTAGCGGCACAGATACGCAGTATTTT.

In its sample, this clone is medium-sized. This rearrangement joins TRBV4-1 to TRBJ2-7, with 7 nucleotides matching TRBD2. V gave up 6 bases and J gave up 3 bases; unmatched junction bases: 11. Germline V CDR1 and CDR2: MGHRA, YSYEKL. This CDR3 comprises 15 residues. Here the CDR3 DNA reads TGCGCCAGCAGACAGCGGGACCAAACTCTCTACGAGCAGTACTTC. Translation: CASRQRDQTLYEQYF.

V gene TRBV5-6 combines with J gene TRBJ2-2; D not resolved. This CDR3 contains 11 residues. CDR1 is SGHDT and CDR2 is YYEEEE in the germline V gene. V lost 7 bases to trimming and J lost 6 bases, with 7 bases between them. The CDR3 DNA sequence: TGTGCCAGCTATTCATCCGGGGAGCTGTTTTTT. This translates into CASYSSGELFF.

In this sample, this clone turned up once. DNA for the CDR3: TGCAGCGTTGAAGAGGGGGCCGGCACCGGGGAGCTGTTTTTT. This codes for CSVEEGAGTGELFF. The genes are TRBV29-1 and TRBJ2-2; tentatively, D is TRBD1 (6 bases). CDR1 is SQVTM and CDR2 is ANQGSEA in the germline V gene. The CDR3 runs to 14 residues. V lost 0 bases and J lost 4, with 9 bases in between.

V is TRBV4-1 and J is TRBJ2-3; the match to TRBD2 covers 12 bases. The trim removed 10 bases at V and 3 bases at J, leaving 8 bases unmatched. The CDR3 runs 15 residues. Germline CDR1 MGHRA, CDR2 YSYEKL. CDR3 sequence: CATTTLAGGTDTQYF. CDR3 bases: TGCGCCACCACTACACTAGCGGGAGGAACAGATACGCAGTATTTT.

V usage is TRBV29-1 and J usage is TRBJ2-7, with 8 positions matching TRBD1. V gave up 4 bases and J gave up 3 bases; unmatched junction bases: 5. CDR3 length: 13 amino acids. Germline V lookup: CDR1 SQVTM, CDR2 ANQGSEA. DNA for the CDR3: TGCAGCGTTGGGGGACAGGAGAGCTACGAGCAGTACTTC. Its protein is CSVGGQESYEQYF.

The gene calls are TRBV5-4 and TRBJ1-3; weak D call: TRBD1 (6 bases). From germline, CDR1 is SGHNT and CDR2 YYREEE (reference sequence). Trimming stripped 4 bases from V and 4 bases from J, with 12 bases between. This CDR3 has 14 residues. The CDR3 region is CASSEDRLGNTIYF. In DNA form, the CDR3 reads TGTGCCAGCAGCGAAGACAGGCTCGGAAACACCATATATTTT.

V usage is TRBV5-4 and J usage is TRBJ2-7; 12 positions agree with TRBD1. Unmatched junction bases numbered 12, after V lost 3 bases and J lost 5 bases. Germline V gene sequence: CDR1 SGHNT, CDR2 YYREEE (reference sequence). There are 17 residues in the CDR3. The CDR3 DNA follows: TGTGCCAGCAGCTCGTTCTCCTCTGGGACAGGGGGCGACGAGCAGTACTTC. Encoded protein: CASSSFSSGTGGDEQYF. The full variable domain, completed using reference TRBV5-4 and TRBJ2-7, is ETGVTQSPTHLIKTRGQQVTLRCSSQSGHNTVSWYQQALGQGPQFIFQYYREEENGRGNFPPRFSGLQFPNYSSELNVNALELDDSALYLCASSSFSSGTGGDEQYFGPGTRLTVT.

The genes are TRBV6-5 and TRBJ2-3; no reliable D call. V shed 6 bases and J shed 0 bases, with 7 bases lying between them. This CDR3 has 13 residues. CDR1 and CDR2 from the germline V gene are MNHEY and SVGAGI. The CDR3 reads CASSDLSTDTQYF. Here the CDR3 DNA reads TGTGCCAGCAGCGACCTCAGCACAGATACGCAGTATTTT.

About this clone itself: The sample holds other DNA sequences that translate to the same CDR3. The gene calls are TRBV29-1 and TRBJ2-1; D call uncertain. The length of the CDR3 is 10 residues. V was pared by 2 bases and J by 6 bases, with 2 bases between. Germline-derived CDR1 and CDR2 are SQVTM and ANQGSEA. CDR3 DNA: TGCAGCGTTGAACTCAATGAGCAGTTCTTC. Its translation: CSVELNEQFF.

The V and J genes are TRBV5-1 and TRBJ2-7; D possibly corresponds to TRBD1 (6 bases). The CDR3 is 16 residues long. The germline V gene encodes CDR1 SGHRS and CDR2 YFSETQ. V dropped 0 bases and J dropped 5 bases, with 18 bases sitting between them. The CDR3: CASSLEGQGTWDEQYF. For the CDR3, the DNA is TGCGCCAGCAGCTTGGAAGGGCAGGGGACGTGGGACGAGCAGTACTTC.

V is TRBV5-8 and J is TRBJ2-1, with TRBD2 matching 14 bases. Germline CDR1 is SGHTS and CDR2 is YDEGEE. The V and J ends lost 3 bases and 9 bases, in that order; junction bases with no gene match: 8. CDR3 length equals 16 residues. The CDR3 sequence is CASSSGTSGSMGEQFF. The CDR3 bases are TGTGCCAGCAGCTCCGGGACTAGCGGGAGTATGGGTGAGCAGTTCTTC.

The chain recombines TRBV27 with TRBJ2-1, with D possibly matching TRBD1 (5 bases). The CDR3 is 14 amino acids. Per the germline V gene, CDR1 is MNHEY and CDR2 is SMNVEV (reference sequence). Trimming left V 3 bases short and J 9 bases short, with 15 bases between. The DNA for the CDR3 is TGTGCCAGCAGTTTCCGGCAGGGTCGGAGTGAGCAGTTCTTC. Encoded protein: CASSFRQGRSEQFF.

The genes are TRBV5-1 and TRBJ2-3; D is uncertain. V was trimmed by 5 bases and J by 0 bases, leaving 7 bases between them. This CDR3 is 13 amino acids long. Germline CDR1 reads SGHRS; CDR2 reads YFSETQ. CDR3 sequence reads: CASSSDSTDTQYF. Written as DNA, the CDR3 is TGCGCCAGCAGTTCTGATAGCACAGATACGCAGTATTTT.

The chain is built from TRBV4-1 and TRBJ2-7, with D unclear. CDR3 length: 16 residues. Germline assignment: CDR1 MGHRA and CDR2 YSYEKL. The V end lost 0 bases, the J end lost 0 bases, and 12 bases lay between the germline ends. CDR3 sequence reads: CASSQDFGGSSYEQYF. CDR3 nucleotide sequence: TGCGCCAGCAGCCAAGATTTTGGCGGAAGCTCCTACGAGCAGTACTTC.